The source of this TCR beta chain is a study of technical replicates of blood from four donors. Sequenced by immunoSEQ multiplex PCR; TCRdb stores in-frame clones only, minus some. The sample has tens of thousands of clones; just over 90% are singletons. CDR1 and CDR2 from the germline V gene are MRHNA and SNTAGT. The CDR3 runs to 15 residues. The V end lost 0 bases, the J end lost 3 bases, and 9 bases lay between the germline ends. J is TRBJ2-1 and V is TRBV6-4, with D maybe TRBD1 (5 bases). This TCR was recovered from a human donor in good health. The sequencing input was T cells isolated from PBMCs. This CDR3 reads CASSDSVGHYNEQFF. The DNA for the CDR3 is TGTGCCAGCAGTGACTCGGTCGGACACTACAATGAGCAGTTCTTC.